This TCR beta chain is from a study of blood T cell repertoires in COVID-19. Authors' processing steps: Counts of nucleated cells, estimated from reference gene primer amplification, were obtained. Using immunoSEQ multiplex PCR, the repertoire was profiled, and TCRdb retains in-frame clones only, with some absent. V and J calls and clone size are as listed in that table; D and trimming were resolved from the DNA. Of more than 100,000 clones in the sample, roughly 89% are singletons; the top ten hold around 4%. Enrollment of patients from Seattle took place during active infection, with longitudinal follow-up. V dropped 1 base and J dropped 1; count of bases not matched to a gene: 8. The CDR3 extends over 17 amino acids. Germline V gene sequence: CDR1 LNHDA, CDR2 SQIVND (reference sequence).

Sequenced: peripheral blood. This TCR was sampled from a woman aged 55-75 years with COVID-19, enrolled during active disease. The chain recombines TRBV19 with TRBJ1-1, with 8 bases fitting TRBD1. The CDR3 region is CASSIASQGARNTEAFF. CDR3 bases: TGTGCCAGTAGTATAGCAAGCCAGGGGGCAAGGAACACTGAAGCTTTCTTT.